The 12 T cell receptor beta chains below were found in one sample sequenced in a study of blood T cells in healthy people across ages. Next came a second PCR, run for about 7 to 12 cycles, which used a sample-barcoded 5' primer along with a J-beta primer mix. One entry per CDR3 protein results from TCRdb running MiXCR on the 5' RACE reads. The table lists more than 650,000 distinct CDR3 sequences, about 24% of them singletons, with under 25% in the top ten. The sequencing sample was made of blood. The receptors derive from a man between 65 and 85 years old in good health.

This clonotype was counted only a few times. The chain has TRBV29-1 and TRBJ2-1; TRBD2 matches 14 bases. The CDR3 is 16 residues long. Germline lookup yields CDR1 SQVTM and CDR2 ANQGSEA. The V and J ends lost 4 bases and 10 bases, in that order; junction bases with no gene match: 12. The CDR3 DNA is TGCAGCGTTGTTTTTTTCGGGACTAGCGGGAGAGGAGAGCAGTTCTTC. It is translated as CSVVFFGTSGRGEQFF.

V is TRBV5-1 and J is TRBJ2-5; 11 positions match TRBD2. TRBJ2-1 matches the DNA end more closely, so the J call is doubtful. In germline, CDR1 is SGHRS, CDR2 YFSETQ. The CDR3 covers 15 residues. The CDR3, as DNA: TGCGCCAGCAACTATCGGACTAGCGGGTACAATGAGCAGTTCTTC. Translating it yields CASNYRTSGYNEQFF.

The chain joins TRBV7-6 to TRBJ1-5, with TRBD1 identical over 8 bases. Germline assignment: CDR1 SGHVS and CDR2 FNYEAQ. The length of the CDR3 is 14 residues. Trimming took 5 bases from V and 7 from J; bases not matched to a gene: 7. DNA of the CDR3: TGTGCCAGCAGCAAGACAGGGGCCGAACAGCCCCAGCATTTT. This encodes CASSKTGAEQPQHF.

The chain is built from TRBV6-5 and TRBJ2-7, with D possibly matching TRBD1 (6 bases). V shed 7 bases and J shed 1 base, with 26 bases lying between them. Germline-derived CDR1 and CDR2 are MNHEY and SVGAGI. The CDR3 extends over 18 amino acids. CDR3 DNA: TGTGCCAGCACTTTAGATCAGGAAATACAGGGCCCATCCTACGAGCAGTACGTC. Protein: CASTLDQEIQGPSYEQYV.

The genes are TRBV6-2 or TRBV6-3 and TRBJ2-7, with D uncertain. This CDR3 contains 14 residues. Per germline, CDR1 MNHEY and CDR2 SVGEGT. V lost 7 bases, J lost 2 bases, and 15 bases lay in between. CDR3 amino acids: CASNGITRAYEQYV. Here the CDR3 DNA reads TGTGCCAGCAATGGGATTACCAGAGCCTACGAGCAGTACGTC.

The chain uses TRBV10-3 and TRBJ2-5; TRBD2 is a possible D gene (5 bases). The CDR3 totals 10 residues. Germline assignment: CDR1 ENHRY and CDR2 SYGVKD. Trimming took off 10 bases at V and 5 bases at J, with 8 bases between the two ends. Here the CDR3 DNA reads TGTGCCACTGGGGAGGAGACCCAGTACTTC. Protein: CATGEETQYF.

This clonotype has a handful of counts. The chain has TRBV7-9 and TRBJ2-7, with a tentative D call TRBD1 (6 bases). There are 15 residues in the CDR3. Trimming left V 7 bases short and J 0 bases short, with 16 bases between. Germline CDR1 is SEHNR and CDR2 is FQNEAQ (reference sequence). In DNA form, the CDR3 reads TGTGCCAGCAACCGTCAGGGGTCCGTCTCCTACGAGCAGTACTTC. Residues: CASNRQGSVSYEQYF.

The chain joins TRBV11-3 to TRBJ2-7, with 8 nucleotides matching TRBD1. V shed 4 bases and J 2 bases; nucleotides not matched to a gene: 4. Germline V CDR1 and CDR2: SGHNT, YENEEA. The CDR3 extends over 14 amino acids. CDR3 in DNA: TGTGCCAGCAGCTCCGGACAGGGTCCCTACGAGCAGTACGTC. As protein: CASSSGQGPYEQYV.

This clonotype was picked up a small number of times. The chain employs TRBV6-5 and TRBJ2-5; D may be TRBD1 or TRBD2 (5 bases each). TRBJ2-7 matches the DNA end more closely, so the J call is doubtful. This CDR3 is built from 15 residues. Germline V gene lookup returns CDR1 MNHEY and CDR2 SVGAGI. The CDR3 DNA is TGTGCCAGCAGTTACCTCTGGGACGGACCCTACGAGCAGTACTTC. It codes for CASSYLWDGPYEQYF.

This clonotype appeared a few times. The chain combines TRBV12-3 or TRBV12-4 with TRBJ2-1; weak D call: TRBD2 (6 bases). The CDR3 is made up of 14 amino acids. V shed 1 base and J shed 5 bases, with 9 bases lying between them. CDR3: CASSLDGTHNEQFF. As DNA, the CDR3 is TGTGCCAGCAGTTTAGACGGGACTCACAATGAGCAGTTCTTC.

This clonotype was observed a handful of times. The genes are TRBV28 and TRBJ1-1; 7 nucleotides line up with TRBD1. The germline gives CDR1 MDHEN, CDR2 SYDVKM. Trimming at V came to 4 bases and at J to 1 base, leaving 3 bases not matched to a gene. The CDR3 is 14 amino acids. Here the CDR3 DNA reads TGTGCCAGCAGTTGGGACAGAAAGAACACTGAAGCTTTCTTT. It encodes CASSWDRKNTEAFF.

The chain joins TRBV7-9 to TRBJ2-1, with D perhaps matching TRBD1 (8 bases). This CDR3 spans 13 amino acids. Per the germline V gene, CDR1 is SEHNR and CDR2 is FQNEAQ (reference sequence). V was trimmed by 10 bases and J by 4 bases, leaving 14 bases between them. The CDR3 is CATDREGYNEQFF. The CDR3 DNA is TGTGCCACGGACAGGGAGGGGTACAATGAGCAGTTCTTC.